This T cell receptor beta chain was found in a study of control samples from healthy donors and cancer patients. Data came from immunoSEQ multiplex PCR; TCRdb stores just in-frame clones and leaves some out. The sample carries roughly 120,000 clones, approximately 94% recorded once. Germline loops: CDR1 LGHNA, CDR2 YSLEER. The length of the CDR3 is 14 residues. The V and J ends lost 5 bases and 2 bases, in that order; junction bases with no gene match: 2. The source is a young man in good health. The chain is built from TRBV4-3 and TRBJ2-1; 8 bases map to TRBD2. The source material was blood. CDR3 in DNA: TGCGCCAGCAGCTTAGCGGGGACCTACAATGAGCAGTTCTTC. Translation: CASSLAGTYNEQFF.